What follows is one TCR beta chain and its context. Profiling relied on immunoSEQ multiplex PCR, and the TCRdb table lists in-frame clones only, not all of them. The table shows more than 200,000 clones, with more than 65% occurring only once. This sample is drawn from a study of blood T cell repertoires in COVID-19. On the study more broadly: Acute and convalescent COVID-19 samples came from the United States, Italy and Spain.

V lost 2 bases and J lost 2, with 12 bases in between. The germline CDR1 and CDR2 sequences are LGHNT and FRNRAP. The CDR3 spans 16 residues. The gene calls are TRBV12-5 and TRBJ2-2; a possible D gene is TRBD2 (7 bases). Sequencing was carried out using peripheral blood. This receptor was taken from a man aged 50 to 60 with active or convalescent COVID-19. The CDR3 sequence is CASGLPRGANTGELFF. In DNA form, the CDR3 reads TGTGCTAGTGGTTTGCCACGGGGGGCCAACACCGGGGAGCTGTTTTTT. The full variable domain, in which reference TRBV12-5 and TRBJ2-2 provide the parts outside the CDR3, is DARVTQTPRHKVTEMGQEVTMRCQPILGHNTVFWYRQTMMQGLELLAYFRNRAPLDDSGMPKDRFSAEMPDATLATLKIQPSEPRDSAVYFCASGLPRGANTGELFFGEGSRLTVL.